The next 13 T cell receptor beta chains were all read from a single sample in a study of response to subunit inactivated influenza vaccine. Via MiXCR, TCRdb re-called the RT-PCR reads, giving one row per CDR3 protein. Counted here are under 800,000 distinct CDR3 sequences, 11% to 15% occurring once; the ten biggest clones make up 5.5% to 7%. The sample was PBMCs from blood, taken 14 to 15 days before vaccination. Receptor source: a man in his forties or fifties who received an inactivated influenza vaccine.

This clonotype was detected a few times. V is TRBV19 and J is TRBJ2-1, with D perhaps matching TRBD2 (5 bases). The germline gives CDR1 LNHDA, CDR2 SQIVND (reference sequence). The CDR3 extends over 15 amino acids. Between the trimmed V and J ends, which lost 7 bases and 1 base, there was a span of 14 bases. The CDR3 bases are TGTGCCAGTACCCAAACTAGGTCGTCCTACAATGAGCAGTTCTTC. Protein: CASTQTRSSYNEQFF.

There are a few counts of this clonotype. The chain uses TRBV29-1 and TRBJ2-6, with 10 bases fitting TRBD1. The CDR3 extends over 18 amino acids. Germline trimming cut 5 bases from V and 2 bases from J; bases unmatched to any gene: 12. The germline CDR1 and CDR2 sequences are SQVTM and ANQGSEA. CDR3 nucleotide sequence: TGCAGCGTTTCTACTCGACAGGGGGCGCTCCCTGGGGCCAACGTCCTGACTTTC. Its protein is CSVSTRQGALPGANVLTF.

The chain carries TRBV10-3 and TRBJ2-3, with D unclear. Germline CDR1 is ENHRY and CDR2 is SYGVKD. The V end was cut by 6 bases, the J end by 6 bases, with 10 bases between. The CDR3 covers 12 residues. The CDR3 DNA reads TGTGCCATCAGATCGCAGAGGGATACGCAGTATTTT. Translating it yields CAIRSQRDTQYF.

The chain links TRBV7-2 to TRBJ2-3; 7 positions agree with TRBD2. This CDR3 has 16 amino acids. Germline trimming cut 1 base from V and 3 bases from J; bases unmatched to any gene: 7. Per germline, CDR1 SGHTA and CDR2 FQGNSA. CDR3 bases: TGTGCCAGCAGCTTAGGGAGCGGGGCCAGGACAGATACGCAGTATTTT. This translates into CASSLGSGARTDTQYF.

This chain joins TRBV14 and TRBJ1-2, with a possible D match to TRBD1 (5 bases). V shed 1 base and J shed 7 bases, with 13 bases lying between them. Germline CDR1 is SGHDN and CDR2 is FVKESK. The CDR3 is made up of 14 amino acids. The CDR3 nucleotides read TGTGCCAGCAGCCAAGCCGTGTTGCAGGGTGGCTACACCTTC. It yields the protein CASSQAVLQGGYTF.

The chain links TRBV28 to TRBJ2-7, with D tentatively TRBD2 (5 bases). CDR3 size: 13 residues. Germline assignment: CDR1 MDHEN and CDR2 SYDVKM. Trimming took 8 bases from V and 6 from J, leaving 17 bases between them. CDR3 sequence reads: CASGGRSPREQYF. CDR3 sequence (DNA): TGTGCCAGCGGAGGACGGTCGCCCCGCGAGCAGTACTTC. Using reference TRBV28 and TRBJ2-7 for the parts outside the CDR3, the full variable domain is DVKVTQSSRYLVKRTGEKVFLECVQDMDHENMFWYRQDPGLGLRLIYFSYDVKMKEKGDIPEGYSVSREKKERFSLILESASTNQTSMYLCASGGRSPREQYFGPGTRLTVT.

This clonotype was seen a handful of times. The chain uses TRBV12-3 or TRBV12-4 and TRBJ1-1; TRBD1 matches 7 bases. This CDR3 spans 16 amino acids. Unmatched junction bases numbered 9, after V lost 1 base and J lost 4 bases. CDR3 residues: CASSLDGGRGSTEAFF. CDR3 DNA: TGTGCCAGCAGTTTAGATGGCGGCAGGGGGTCCACTGAAGCTTTCTTT.

The chain is built from TRBV25-1 and TRBJ2-1, with D possibly matching TRBD1 (6 bases). In germline, CDR1 is MGHDK, CDR2 SYGVNS. The V end lost 8 bases, the J end lost 0 bases, and 8 bases lay between the germline ends. The CDR3 spans 13 residues. The CDR3 nucleotides are TGTGCCAGCGGGGACAACTCCTACAATGAGCAGTTCTTC. It yields the protein CASGDNSYNEQFF.

At least ten counts were recorded for this clonotype. The J gene is TRBJ2-2, the V gene TRBV5-1; D gene unclear. V lost 0 bases and J 6 bases, leaving 3 bases between the germline ends. This CDR3 has 12 residues. In germline, CDR1 is SGHRS, CDR2 YFSETQ. CDR3 bases: TGCGCCAGCAGCTTGGCGGCCGGGGAGCTGTTTTTT. Its translation is CASSLAAGELFF.

The chain recombines TRBV7-9 with TRBJ2-7; TRBD2 matches 7 bases. This CDR3 spans 13 amino acids. The junction had 11 bases not matched to a gene; V was cut back by 8 bases and J by 7 bases. CDR1 and CDR2 from the germline V gene are SEHNR and FQNEAQ (reference sequence). The CDR3 bases are TGTGCCAGCGGGGCGGGAGTCAATGTTGAGCAGTACTTC. It codes for CASGAGVNVEQYF.

This clonotype was found a few times. The chain couples TRBV6-2 or TRBV6-3 to TRBJ2-5; 8 bases agree with TRBD1. With V trimmed by 4 bases and J by 2 bases, 9 bases remained unmatched. This CDR3 is 16 amino acids long. CDR1 MNHEY and CDR2 SVGEGT come from the germline V gene. CDR3 sequence reads: CASSSGTGKGQETQYF. CDR3 bases: TGTGCCAGCAGTTCCGGGACAGGTAAAGGGCAAGAGACCCAGTACTTC.

The chain has TRBV28 and TRBJ1-2; TRBD1 might be the D (5 bases). This CDR3 is built from 15 residues. V was cut by 4 bases and J by 3 bases, with 15 bases left in between. CDR1 and CDR2 (germline): MDHEN, SYDVKM. CDR3 DNA: TGTGCCAGCAGTTCCGACTGGACAAGCCACTATGGCTACACCTTC. Amino acid sequence: CASSSDWTSHYGYTF.

This chain connects TRBV27 to TRBJ2-1; TRBD2 matches at 14 bases. Germline trimming cut 5 bases from V and 9 bases from J; bases unmatched to any gene: 9. This CDR3 has 16 amino acids. Germline assignment: CDR1 MNHEY and CDR2 SMNVEV (reference sequence). CDR3 DNA: TGTGCCAGCAGTCCACTGACTAGCGGGGGGGCTAGTGAGCAGTTCTTC. This encodes CASSPLTSGGASEQFF.